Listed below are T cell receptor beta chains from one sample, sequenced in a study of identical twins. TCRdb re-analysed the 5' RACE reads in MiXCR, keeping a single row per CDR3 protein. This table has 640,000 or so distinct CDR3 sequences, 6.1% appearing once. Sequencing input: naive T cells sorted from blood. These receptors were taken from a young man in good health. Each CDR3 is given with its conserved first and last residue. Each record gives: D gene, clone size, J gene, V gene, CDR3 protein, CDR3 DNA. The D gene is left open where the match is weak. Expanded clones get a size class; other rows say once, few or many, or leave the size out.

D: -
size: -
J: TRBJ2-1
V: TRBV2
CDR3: CASRDGRTAYNEQFF
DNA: TGTGCCAGCAGAGATGGGAGGACGGCCTACAATGAGCAGTTCTTC

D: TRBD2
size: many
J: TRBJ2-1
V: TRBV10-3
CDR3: CAIIGPTSGSANEQFF
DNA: TGTGCCATCATCGGGCCGACTAGCGGGAGCGCCAATGAGCAGTTCTTC

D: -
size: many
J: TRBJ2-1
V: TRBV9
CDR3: CASSVAANEQFF
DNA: TGTGCCAGCAGCGTAGCTGCCAATGAGCAGTTCTTC

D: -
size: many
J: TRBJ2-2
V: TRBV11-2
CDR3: CASSLGLYGELFF
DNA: TGTGCCAGCAGCTTAGGCCTCTACGGGGAGCTGTTTTTT

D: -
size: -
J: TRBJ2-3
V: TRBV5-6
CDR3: CASSLQDTDTQYF
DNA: TGTGCCAGCAGCTTACAGGACACAGATACGCAGTATTTT

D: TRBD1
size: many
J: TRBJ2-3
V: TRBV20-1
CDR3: CSAGTVTDTQYF
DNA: TGCAGTGCTGGGACAGTCACAGATACGCAGTATTTT

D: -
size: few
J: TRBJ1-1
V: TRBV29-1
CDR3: CSVDSSFPTFF
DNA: TGCAGCGTTGACTCGTCCTTTCCGACTTTCTTT

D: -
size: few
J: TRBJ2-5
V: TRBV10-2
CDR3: CASSVLADVQETQYF
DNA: TGCGCCAGCAGTGTATTAGCAGACGTCCAAGAGACCCAGTACTTC

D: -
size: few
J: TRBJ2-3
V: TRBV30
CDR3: CAWSVPRERADTQYF
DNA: TGTGCCTGGAGTGTACCCCGGGAGCGGGCAGATACGCAGTATTTT

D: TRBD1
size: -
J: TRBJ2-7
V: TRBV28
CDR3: CASSGGQGNEQYF
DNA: TGTGCCAGCAGTGGGGGACAGGGGAACGAGCAGTACTTC

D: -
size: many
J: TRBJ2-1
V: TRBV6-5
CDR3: CASSLQVGRLYNEQFF
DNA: TGTGCCAGCAGTTTACAAGTGGGGCGCCTCTACAATGAGCAGTTCTTC

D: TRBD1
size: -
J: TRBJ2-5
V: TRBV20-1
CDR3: CSGTARVQETQYF
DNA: TGCAGCGGGACAGCGAGGGTCCAAGAGACCCAGTACTTC

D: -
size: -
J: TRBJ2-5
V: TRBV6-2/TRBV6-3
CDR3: CASSYRRRASGAVLQETQYF
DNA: TGTGCCAGCAGTTACCGGAGGAGGGCTAGTGGGGCGGTCCTACAAGAGACCCAGTACTTC